These 15 T cell receptor beta chains were sequenced from one sample in a study of blood T cell repertoires in COVID-19. The table came from immunoSEQ multiplex PCR; TCRdb's copy has only in-frame clones and leaves some out. The sample holds about 83,000 clones, approximately 80% seen once. Sequencing was carried out using peripheral blood. Receptor source: a woman over 75 with acute or convalescent COVID-19.

V gene TRBV27 combines with J gene TRBJ2-7, with TRBD2 as a possible D gene (7 bases). Trimming took 3 bases from V and 2 from J, leaving 14 bases between them. There are 15 residues in the CDR3. Per the germline V gene, CDR1 is MNHEY and CDR2 is SMNVEV (reference sequence). The DNA of the CDR3 is TGTGCCAGCAGTTTTGGGCGGGGGCAGACCTACGAGCAGTACTTC. Translated: CASSFGRGQTYEQYF.

V is TRBV30 and J is TRBJ1-5; D possibly corresponds to TRBD1 (5 bases). Trimming removed 0 bases at V and 1 base at J, with 10 bases between. Germline lookup yields CDR1 GTSNPN and CDR2 SVGIG (reference sequence). The CDR3 loop spans 15 amino acids. CDR3 nucleotides: TGTGCCTGGAGTGTGCAGGGAGGGAGCAATCAGCCCCAGCATTTT. Residues: CAWSVQGGSNQPQHF.

This clone was recorded a few times. The chain combines TRBV4-1 with TRBJ1-1, with TRBD1 matching 8 bases. Unmatched junction bases numbered 2, after V lost 4 bases and J lost 1 base. Germline V gives CDR1 MGHRA, CDR2 YSYEKL. The CDR3 is 14 residues long. In nucleotides, the CDR3 is TGCGCCAGCAGCCGGACAGGGCAGAACACTGAAGCTTTCTTT. It specifies CASSRTGQNTEAFF.

The chain couples TRBV9 to TRBJ2-5, with 12 bases aligning to TRBD2. Germline loops: CDR1 SGDLS, CDR2 YYNGEE. V shed 0 bases and J 4 bases; nucleotides not matched to a gene: 4. CDR3 size: 16 residues. CDR3 DNA sequence: TGTGCCAGCAGCGTAGGGACTAGCGGGATGCCAGAGACCCAGTACTTC. Translation: CASSVGTSGMPETQYF.

This clone was detected a few times. This chain's CDR3 is CASSFEGFEAFF. CDR3 in DNA: TGTGCCAGCAGCTTCGAGGGTTTTGAAGCTTTCTTT. The rearrangement links TRBV7-9 to TRBJ1-1; D ambiguous. Trimming stripped 3 bases from V and 7 bases from J, with 9 bases between. CDR3 length: 12 residues. Germline V lookup: CDR1 SEHNR, CDR2 FQNEAQ (reference sequence).

The gene calls are TRBV27 and TRBJ1-5; 8 bases match TRBD1. Germline assignment: CDR1 MNHEY and CDR2 SMNVEV (reference sequence). The trim removed 6 bases at V and 4 bases at J, leaving 11 bases unmatched. The CDR3 spans 16 residues. The CDR3 sequence: CASSPLDRGENQPQHF. The CDR3 DNA follows: TGTGCCAGCAGCCCCCTCGACAGGGGCGAGAATCAGCCCCAGCATTTT.

The chain joins TRBV5-4 to TRBJ2-7; 7 nucleotides align to TRBD1. The V gene's germline CDR1 is SGHNT and CDR2 YYREEE (reference sequence). Losses at the gene ends were 3 bases for V and 6 bases for J; bases not matched to a gene: 18. The CDR3 contains 17 residues. CDR3 residues: CASSSETTGVPPFEQYF. In DNA, the CDR3 is TGTGCCAGCAGCTCTGAAACCACAGGGGTCCCCCCCTTCGAGCAGTACTTC.

The chain uses TRBV13 and TRBJ1-3; TRBD1 matches at 7 bases. This CDR3 spans 15 amino acids. V lost 9 bases to trimming and J lost 0 bases; unmatched junction nucleotides: 8. Germline assignment: CDR1 PRHDT and CDR2 FYEKMQ (reference sequence). CDR3 sequence (DNA): TGTGCCAGTCAGCGACAGGGATTCTCTGGAAACACCATATATTTT. Translation: CASQRQGFSGNTIYF.

The chain carries TRBV14 and TRBJ2-3; 10 bases match TRBD1. The CDR3 extends over 16 amino acids. Losses at the gene ends were 1 base for V and 3 bases for J; bases not matched to a gene: 4. In germline, CDR1 is SGHDN, CDR2 FVKESK. The chain's CDR3 is CASSQAGQGLTDTQYF. The CDR3 nucleotides read TGTGCCAGCAGCCAAGCGGGACAGGGGCTGACAGATACGCAGTATTTT.

The chain uses TRBV11-2 and TRBJ2-5; 10 nucleotides line up with TRBD1. CDR3 length equals 17 residues. J gave up 2 bases and V 5 bases, and 11 bases lay outside the gene matches. CDR1 and CDR2 from the germline V gene are SGHAT and FQNNGV. The CDR3 is CASSPRGRTGGQETQYF. The DNA of the CDR3 is TGTGCCAGCAGCCCAAGGGGGAGGACAGGGGGTCAAGAGACCCAGTACTTC.

Only one count was recorded for this clone. V gene TRBV6-2 or TRBV6-3 combines with J gene TRBJ1-1, with D possibly being TRBD1 (5 bases). CDR1 and CDR2 from the germline V gene are MNHEY and SVGEGT. The CDR3 has 14 amino acids. Trimming took 5 bases from V and 6 from J, leaving 16 bases between them. CDR3 in amino acids: CASSPARQGAEAFF. CDR3 DNA: TGTGCCAGCAGTCCGGCCCGACAAGGGGCTGAAGCTTTCTTT.

The chain recombines TRBV5-6 with TRBJ2-7; TRBD2 aligns across 12 bases. This CDR3 is built from 14 residues. Germline V gives CDR1 SGHDT, CDR2 YYEEEE. V trimming: 4 bases; J trimming: 2 bases; junction bases outside the gene matches: 1. In nucleotides, the CDR3 is TGTGCCAGCAGCCGGACTAGCGGGACCTACGAGCAGTACTTC. The encoded protein is CASSRTSGTYEQYF.

This chain uses TRBV5-1 with TRBJ1-1; 9 bases are shared with TRBD1. The CDR3 is 18 residues long. With V trimmed by 0 bases and J by 5 bases, 14 bases remained unmatched. Germline lookup yields CDR1 SGHRS and CDR2 YFSETQ. The CDR3 DNA reads TGCGCCAGCAGCTTGGGAGAGGGGACAGGGCCAAAGGGGACTGAAGCTTTCTTT. Translation: CASSLGEGTGPKGTEAFF.

This clone was recorded only once. The rearrangement links TRBV24-1 to TRBJ1-4; D may be TRBD1 (6 bases). Between the trimmed V and J ends, which lost 8 bases and 0 bases, there was a span of 12 bases. The CDR3 sequence is 15 residues long. Germline CDR1 reads KGHDR; CDR2 reads SFDVKD. In DNA form, the CDR3 reads TGTGCCACCAAGGGACACGAAGCAACTAATGAAAAACTGTTTTTT. Protein product: CATKGHEATNEKLFF.

This chain uses TRBV27 with TRBJ1-4; D is ambiguous. Trimming took off 7 bases at V and 8 bases at J, with 11 bases between the two ends. Germline-derived CDR1 and CDR2 are MNHEY and SMNVEV (reference sequence). The CDR3 runs 12 residues. The CDR3 sequence: CASTRTGEKLFF. CDR3 nucleotides: TGTGCCAGCACCCGTACGGGGGAAAAACTGTTTTTT.